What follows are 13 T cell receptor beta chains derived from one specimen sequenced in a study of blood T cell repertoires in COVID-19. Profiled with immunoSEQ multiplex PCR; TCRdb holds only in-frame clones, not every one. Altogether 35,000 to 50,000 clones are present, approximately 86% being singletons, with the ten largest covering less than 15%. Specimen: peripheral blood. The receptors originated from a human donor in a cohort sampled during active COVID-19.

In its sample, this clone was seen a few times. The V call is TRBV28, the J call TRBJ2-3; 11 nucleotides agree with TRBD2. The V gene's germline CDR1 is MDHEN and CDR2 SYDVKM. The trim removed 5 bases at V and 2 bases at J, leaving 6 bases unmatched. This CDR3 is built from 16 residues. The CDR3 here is CASSPTTSGVTDTQYF. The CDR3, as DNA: TGTGCCAGCAGTCCGACGACTAGCGGGGTCACAGATACGCAGTATTTT.

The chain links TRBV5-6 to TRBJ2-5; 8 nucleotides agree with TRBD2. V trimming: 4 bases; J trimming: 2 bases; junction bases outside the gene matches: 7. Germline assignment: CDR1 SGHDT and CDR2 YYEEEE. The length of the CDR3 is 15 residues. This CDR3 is CASSQLAGGQETQYF. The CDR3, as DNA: TGTGCCAGCAGCCAGCTGGCGGGGGGACAAGAGACCCAGTACTTC.

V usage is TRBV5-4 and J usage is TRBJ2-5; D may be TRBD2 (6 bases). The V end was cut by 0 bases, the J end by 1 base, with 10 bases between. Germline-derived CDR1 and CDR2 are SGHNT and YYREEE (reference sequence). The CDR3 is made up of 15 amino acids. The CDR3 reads CASSLEPSAQETQYF. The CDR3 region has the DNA TGTGCCAGCAGCTTGGAACCTAGCGCCCAAGAGACCCAGTACTTC.

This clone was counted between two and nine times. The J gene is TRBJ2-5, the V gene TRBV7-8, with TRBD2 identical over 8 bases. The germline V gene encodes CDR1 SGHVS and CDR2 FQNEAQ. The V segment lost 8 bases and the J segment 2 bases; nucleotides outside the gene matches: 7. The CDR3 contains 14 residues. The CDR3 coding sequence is TGTGCCAGCGAATCCGGGGGGGCTCAAGAGACCCAGTACTTC. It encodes CASESGGAQETQYF.

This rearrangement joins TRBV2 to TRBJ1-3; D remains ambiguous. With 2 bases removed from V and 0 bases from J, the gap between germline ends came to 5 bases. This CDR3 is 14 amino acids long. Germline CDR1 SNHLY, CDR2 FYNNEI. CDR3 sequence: CASSESRSGNTIYF. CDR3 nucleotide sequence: TGTGCCAGCAGTGAATCCCGCTCTGGAAACACCATATATTTT.

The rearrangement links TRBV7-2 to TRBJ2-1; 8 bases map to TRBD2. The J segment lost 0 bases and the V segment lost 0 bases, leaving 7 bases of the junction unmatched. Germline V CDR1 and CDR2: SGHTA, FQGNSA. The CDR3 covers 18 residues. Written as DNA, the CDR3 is TGTGCCAGCAGCTTAGCGAAGCGGGGGCCGAGCTCCTACAATGAGCAGTTCTTC. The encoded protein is CASSLAKRGPSSYNEQFF.

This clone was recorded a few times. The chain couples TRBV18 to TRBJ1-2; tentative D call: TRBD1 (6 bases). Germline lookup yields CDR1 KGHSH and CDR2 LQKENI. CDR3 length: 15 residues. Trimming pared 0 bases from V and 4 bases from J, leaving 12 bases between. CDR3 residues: CASSPPQQGPYGYTF. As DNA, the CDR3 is TGTGCCAGCTCACCACCCCAACAGGGCCCCTATGGCTACACCTTC. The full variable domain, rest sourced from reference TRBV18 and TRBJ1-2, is NAGVMQNPRHLVRRRGQEARLRCSPMKGHSHVYWYRQLPEEGLKFMVYLQKENIIDESGMPKERFSAEFPKEGPSILRIQQVVRGDSAAYFCASSPPQQGPYGYTFGSGTRLTVV.

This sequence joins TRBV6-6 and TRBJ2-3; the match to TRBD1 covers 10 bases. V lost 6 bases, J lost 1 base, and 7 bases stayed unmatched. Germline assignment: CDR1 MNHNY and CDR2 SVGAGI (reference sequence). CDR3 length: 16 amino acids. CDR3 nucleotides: TGTGCCAGCAGCAATCGCGGGACAGGGGGCACAGATACGCAGTATTTT. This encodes CASSNRGTGGTDTQYF.

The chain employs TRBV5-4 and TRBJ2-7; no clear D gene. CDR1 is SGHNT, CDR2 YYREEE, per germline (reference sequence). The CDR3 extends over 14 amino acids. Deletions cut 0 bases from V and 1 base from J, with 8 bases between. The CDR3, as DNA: TGTGCCAGCAGCTTGGGTGGAGCTTCCTACGAGCAGTACTTC. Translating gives CASSLGGASYEQYF.

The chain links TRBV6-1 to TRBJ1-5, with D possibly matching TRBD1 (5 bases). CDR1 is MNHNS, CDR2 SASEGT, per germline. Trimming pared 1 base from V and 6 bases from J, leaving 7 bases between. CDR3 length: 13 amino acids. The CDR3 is CASSEGRVQPQHF. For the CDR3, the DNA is TGTGCCAGCAGTGAAGGCAGGGTTCAGCCCCAGCATTTT.

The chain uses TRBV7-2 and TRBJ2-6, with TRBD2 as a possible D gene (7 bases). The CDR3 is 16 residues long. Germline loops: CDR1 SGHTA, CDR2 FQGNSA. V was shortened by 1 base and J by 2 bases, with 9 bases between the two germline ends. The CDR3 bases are TGTGCCAGCAGCTTAGTCGGGGGGCCTGGGGCCAACGTCCTGACTTTC. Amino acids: CASSLVGGPGANVLTF. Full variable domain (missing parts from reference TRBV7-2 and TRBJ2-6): GAGVSQSPSNKVTEKGKDVELRCDPISGHTALYWYRQSLGQGLEFLIYFQGNSAPDKSGLPSDRFSAERTGGSVSTLTIQRTQQEDSAVYLCASSLVGGPGANVLTFGAGSRLTVL.

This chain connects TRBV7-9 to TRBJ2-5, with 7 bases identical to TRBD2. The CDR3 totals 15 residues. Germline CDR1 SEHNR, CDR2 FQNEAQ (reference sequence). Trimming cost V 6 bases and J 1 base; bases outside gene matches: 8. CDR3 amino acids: CASRSSLAVQETQYF. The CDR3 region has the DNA TGTGCCAGCAGGTCATCTCTAGCGGTCCAAGAGACCCAGTACTTC. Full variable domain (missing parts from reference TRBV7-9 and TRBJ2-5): DTGVSQNPRHKITKRGQNVTFRCDPISEHNRLYWYRQTLGQGPEFLTYFQNEAQLEKSRLLSDRFSAERPKGSFSTLEIQRTEQGDSAMYLCASRSSLAVQETQYFGPGTRLLVL.

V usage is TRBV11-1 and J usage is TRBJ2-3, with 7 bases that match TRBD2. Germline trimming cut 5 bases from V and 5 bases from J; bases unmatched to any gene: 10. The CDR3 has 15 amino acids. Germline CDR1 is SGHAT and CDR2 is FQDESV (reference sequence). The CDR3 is CASSANGQRGDTQYF. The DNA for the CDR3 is TGTGCCAGCAGCGCCAATGGTCAGCGGGGAGATACGCAGTATTTT.